The rows below give T cell receptor beta chains drawn from one sample of a study of cytomegalovirus exposure and HLA in healthy donors. This table comes from immunoSEQ multiplex PCR, and its TCRdb copy is limited to in-frame clones, with some not included. The table includes fewer than 130,000 clones, 74% detected once. The source material was PBMCs. The receptors come from a man over 45 in good health and CMV-seropositive. CDR3s include the opening cysteine and the closing phenylalanine or tryptophan. Fields, in order: V gene, J gene, clone size, D gene, CDR3 DNA, CDR3 protein. D genes are given only for firm matches. Some rows have no size entry. The others give once, few or many, or a class for an expanded clone.

>TRBV5-4|TRBJ1-1|few|-
TGTGCCAGCAGCTTTTCAATTACTCAGGGTACTGAAGCTTTCTTT
CASSFSITQGTEAFF
>TRBV19|TRBJ2-7|-|TRBD2
TGTGCCAGTATACGGGGGGGGCGTCTTCCCTACGAGCAGTACTTC
CASIRGGRLPYEQYF
>TRBV11-3|TRBJ2-1|few|TRBD2
TGTGCCAGCAGCTTAGATCAGGGGACTAGCGGGGGGGCCCTTGAGCAGTTCTTC
CASSLDQGTSGGALEQFF
>TRBV7-8|TRBJ2-3|-|-
TGTGCCAGCAGCTTAGACCGACATTCTAGCACAGATACGCAGTATTTT
CASSLDRHSSTDTQYF
>TRBV2|TRBJ1-3|-|-
TGTGCCAGCAGTGGGGAGAGCAGTAACTCTGGAAACACCATATATTTT
CASSGESSNSGNTIYF
>TRBV29-1|TRBJ1-2|few|TRBD1
TGCAGCGGAAGCGACAGGGTATATGGCTACACCTTC
CSGSDRVYGYTF
>TRBV7-9|TRBJ2-1|once|TRBD2
TGTGCCATAGGGAGGGATGAGCAGTTCTTC
CAIGRDEQFF
>TRBV12-5|TRBJ2-2|-|-
TGTGCTAGTGGCCTGACAAAGTGGGCCGCGAACACCGGGGAGCTGTTTTTT
CASGLTKWAANTGELFF
>TRBV7-6|TRBJ2-3|-|-
TGTGCCAGCAGCTTAAGGGGCATCACAGATACGCAGTATTTT
CASSLRGITDTQYF
>TRBV25-1|TRBJ1-4|-|TRBD1
TGTGCCAGCAGTGACCACAGGGGCGGCGAAAAACTGTTTTTT
CASSDHRGGEKLFF
>TRBV29-1|TRBJ2-5|few|TRBD2
TGCAGCACCGGGACTAGCGGGAGAACGGGCAGGGAGACCCAGTACTTC
CSTGTSGRTGRETQYF
>TRBV2|TRBJ2-5|-|-
TGTGCCAGCAGTGAAGGTCCGGAGCAGACCCAGTACTTC
CASSEGPEQTQYF
>TRBV4-1|TRBJ2-3|-|-
TGCGCCAGCAGAGAGGGGGAGGGATTTTACACAGATACGCAGTATTTT
CASREGEGFYTDTQYF
>TRBV5-3|TRBJ2-7|-|-
TGTGCCAGAAGCCTCCATTCCTTCCCAACCTACGAGCAGTACTTC
CARSLHSFPTYEQYF
>TRBV12-2|TRBJ1-4|-|-
TGTGCAAGTCGCTTAGATACAGGGGCGAGTGAAAAACTGTTTTTT
CASRLDTGASEKLFF
>TRBV7-9|TRBJ1-1|-|-
TGTGCCAGCAGGCCTTTGACAGGATTGAACACTGAAGCTTTCTTT
CASRPLTGLNTEAFF
>TRBV18|TRBJ1-1|-|TRBD1
TGTGCCAGCTCACTAACAGGGGCATTTCCGGACACTGAAGCTTTCTTT
CASSLTGAFPDTEAFF
>TRBV6-4|TRBJ2-3|-|TRBD2
TGTGCCAGCAGCGAACTAGCGGGGAGCACAGATACGCAGTATTTT
CASSELAGSTDTQYF
>TRBV19|TRBJ1-1|few|TRBD1
TGTGCCAGTAGTATAAAGGGGGCGCGATGGGGCACTGAAGCTTTCTTT
CASSIKGARWGTEAFF
>TRBV7-8|TRBJ1-2|-|TRBD1
TGTGCCAGCAGCCCAGGGACAGAACTTCAAAAGGTTTATGGCTACACCTTC
CASSPGTELQKVYGYTF
>TRBV4-2|TRBJ2-3|-|-
TGTGCCAGCAGCCAAGATGTCGGTTCAGATACGCAGTATTTT
CASSQDVGSDTQYF
>TRBV5-1|TRBJ1-1|-|TRBD1
TGCGCCAGCAGCTTGGAAAGTGGGGAGACAGGGTGGTTCTTT
CASSLESGETGWFF